The clone carrying this T cell receptor (beta chain) was counted a few times. The CDR3 extends over 15 amino acids. V lost 5 bases to trimming and J lost 0 bases, with 10 bases between them. CDR1 SEHNR and CDR2 FQNEAQ come from the germline V gene (reference sequence). TCRdb used MiXCR to reprocess the 5' RACE reads, holding one entry per CDR3 protein. The sample records 7,500 to 10,000 distinct CDR3 sequences, under 30% being singletons. Time point indicated: blood at routine non-recurrence follow-up after resection. The study sequenced unsorted whole RNA from tumor, nontumor lung or frozen PBMC. This record comes from a study of spatial heterogeneity in lung cancer. Study context: Follow-up PBMC specimens underwent sequencing when available; their median timing was roughly 2 years after resection. As counted in raw reads, each unique TCR and UMI combination appeared more than ten times on average. A consistent excess of beta-chain over alpha-chain sequences was detected.

This material consisted of PBMCs, taken at follow-up. This sequence was found in a female donor with early-stage non-small cell lung cancer. V is TRBV7-9 and J is TRBJ2-2; tentative D call: TRBD2 (6 bases). As DNA, the CDR3 is TGTGCCAGCAGCCTACCGGGAGCGAACACCGGGGAGCTGTTTTTT. This encodes CASSLPGANTGELFF.